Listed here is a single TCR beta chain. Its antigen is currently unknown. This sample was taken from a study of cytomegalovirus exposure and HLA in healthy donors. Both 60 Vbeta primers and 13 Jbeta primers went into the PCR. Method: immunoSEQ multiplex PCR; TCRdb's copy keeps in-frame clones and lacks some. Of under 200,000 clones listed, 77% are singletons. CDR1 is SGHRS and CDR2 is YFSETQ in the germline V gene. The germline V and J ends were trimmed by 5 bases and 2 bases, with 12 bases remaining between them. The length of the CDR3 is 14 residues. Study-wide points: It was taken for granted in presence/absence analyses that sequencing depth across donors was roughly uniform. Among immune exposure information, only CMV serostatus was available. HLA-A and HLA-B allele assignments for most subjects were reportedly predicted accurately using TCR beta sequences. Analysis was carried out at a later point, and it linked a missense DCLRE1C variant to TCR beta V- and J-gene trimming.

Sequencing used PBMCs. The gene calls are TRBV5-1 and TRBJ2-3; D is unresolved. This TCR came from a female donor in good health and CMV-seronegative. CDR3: CASSSLPNTDTQYF. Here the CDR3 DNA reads TGCGCCAGCAGTTCGCTACCGAACACAGATACGCAGTATTTT.